The present T cell receptor beta chain was sequenced within a study of CD8 T cells in ankylosing spondylitis. This clonotype was counted only a few times. Its antigen is unknown. One end of the junction does not line up with germline, which may come from a read error. The study's findings and limits: Several highly homologous variants made up a TCR beta motif, and this motif appeared characteristic of ankylosing spondylitis blood. Previous work reported some of these motif variants in the synovial fluid and blood of reactive arthritis. Reports say disease-linked clones showed up significantly more in matched ankylosing spondylitis synovial fluid. In peripheral blood, disease-linked CD8+ clones occurred at relatively low frequencies.

The CDR3 is 16 residues long. In germline, CDR1 is SGHRS, CDR2 YFSETQ. Each TCR beta library was made by quantitative 5'-RACE that incorporated molecular barcodes. TCRdb re-called the 5' RACE reads through MiXCR, storing one row per CDR3 protein. The sample lists hundreds of thousands of distinct CDR3 sequences, 20% to 30% seen once, with 0.75% to 0.9% in the top ten. The sequenced material came from blood, either unsorted or a sorted T cell fraction (not recorded which). The TCR originated in a male donor with ankylosing spondylitis. The chain links TRBV5-1 to TRBJ2-5; TRBD2 matches at 13 bases. CDR3 bases: TGCGCCAGCAGTTTGGGGGGACTAGCGGGAATCGAGACCCAGTACTTC. As protein: CASSLGGLAGIETQYF.